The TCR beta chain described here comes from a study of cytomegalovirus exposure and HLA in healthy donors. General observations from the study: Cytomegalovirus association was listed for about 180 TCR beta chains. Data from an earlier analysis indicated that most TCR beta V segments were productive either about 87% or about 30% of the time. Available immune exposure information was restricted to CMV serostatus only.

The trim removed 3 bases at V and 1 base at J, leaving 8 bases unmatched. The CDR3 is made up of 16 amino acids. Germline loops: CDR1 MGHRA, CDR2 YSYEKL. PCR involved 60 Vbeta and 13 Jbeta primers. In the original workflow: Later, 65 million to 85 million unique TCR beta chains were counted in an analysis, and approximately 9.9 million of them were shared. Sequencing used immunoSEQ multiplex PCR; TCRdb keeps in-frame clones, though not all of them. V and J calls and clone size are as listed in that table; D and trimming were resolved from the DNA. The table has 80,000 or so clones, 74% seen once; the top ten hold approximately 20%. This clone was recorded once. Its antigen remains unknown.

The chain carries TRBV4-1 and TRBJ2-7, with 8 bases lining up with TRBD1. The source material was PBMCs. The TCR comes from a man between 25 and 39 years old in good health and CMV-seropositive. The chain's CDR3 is CASSQQGASGSYEQYF. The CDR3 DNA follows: TGCGCCAGCAGCCAGCAGGGGGCCTCCGGGTCCTACGAGCAGTACTTC.